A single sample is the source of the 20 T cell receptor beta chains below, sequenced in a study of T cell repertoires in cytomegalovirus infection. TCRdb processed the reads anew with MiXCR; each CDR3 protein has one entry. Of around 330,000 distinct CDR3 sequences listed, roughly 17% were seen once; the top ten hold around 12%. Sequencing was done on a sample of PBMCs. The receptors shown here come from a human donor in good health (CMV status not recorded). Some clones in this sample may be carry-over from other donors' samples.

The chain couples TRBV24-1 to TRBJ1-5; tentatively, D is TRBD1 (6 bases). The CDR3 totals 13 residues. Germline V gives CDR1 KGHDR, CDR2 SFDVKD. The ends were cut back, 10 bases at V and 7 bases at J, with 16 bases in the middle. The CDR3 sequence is CATSQGRPQPQHF. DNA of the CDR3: TGTGCCACTTCTCAGGGGCGCCCACAGCCCCAGCATTTT.

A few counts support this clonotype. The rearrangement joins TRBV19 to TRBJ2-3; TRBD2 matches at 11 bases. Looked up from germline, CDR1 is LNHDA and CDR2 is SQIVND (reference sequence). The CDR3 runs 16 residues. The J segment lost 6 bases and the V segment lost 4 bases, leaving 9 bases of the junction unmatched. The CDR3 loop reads CASSTHSGGARDTQYF. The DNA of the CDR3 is TGTGCCAGTAGTACCCATAGCGGGGGGGCCCGTGATACGCAGTATTTT.

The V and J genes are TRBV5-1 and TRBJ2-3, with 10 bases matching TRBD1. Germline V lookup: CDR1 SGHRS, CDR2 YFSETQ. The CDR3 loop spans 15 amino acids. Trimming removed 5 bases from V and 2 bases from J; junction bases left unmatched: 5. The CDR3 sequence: CASSWGQGTTDTQYF. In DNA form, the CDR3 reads TGCGCCAGCAGTTGGGGACAGGGGACCACAGATACGCAGTATTTT.

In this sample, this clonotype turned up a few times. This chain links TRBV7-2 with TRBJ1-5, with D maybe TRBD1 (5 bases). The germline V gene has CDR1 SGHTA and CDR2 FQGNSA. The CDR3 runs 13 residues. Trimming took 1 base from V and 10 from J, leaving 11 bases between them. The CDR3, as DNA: TGTGCCAGCAGCTTAGTCCCTCAGGGCCCCCAGCATTTT. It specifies CASSLVPQGPQHF.

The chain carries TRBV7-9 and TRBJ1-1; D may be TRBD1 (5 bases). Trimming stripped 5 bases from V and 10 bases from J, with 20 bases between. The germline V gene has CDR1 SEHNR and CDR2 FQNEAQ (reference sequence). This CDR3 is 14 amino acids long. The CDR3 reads CASSPGLGGTGAFF. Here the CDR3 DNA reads TGTGCCAGCAGCCCAGGGTTGGGGGGGACGGGAGCTTTCTTT.

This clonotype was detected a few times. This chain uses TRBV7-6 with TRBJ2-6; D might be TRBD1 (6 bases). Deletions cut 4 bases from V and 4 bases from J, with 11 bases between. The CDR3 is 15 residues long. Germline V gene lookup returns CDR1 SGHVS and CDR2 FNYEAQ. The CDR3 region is CASSSGTSGANVLTF. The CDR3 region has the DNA TGTGCCAGCAGCTCAGGGACATCCGGGGCCAACGTCCTGACTTTC.

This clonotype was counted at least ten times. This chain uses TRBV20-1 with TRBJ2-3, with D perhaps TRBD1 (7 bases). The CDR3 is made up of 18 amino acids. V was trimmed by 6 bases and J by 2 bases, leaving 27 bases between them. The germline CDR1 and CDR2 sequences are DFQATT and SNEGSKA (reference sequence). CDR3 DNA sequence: TGCAGTGCGTCCCAGGGGGACAGCCGAGGGACTTCCACAGATACGCAGTATTTT. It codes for CSASQGDSRGTSTDTQYF.

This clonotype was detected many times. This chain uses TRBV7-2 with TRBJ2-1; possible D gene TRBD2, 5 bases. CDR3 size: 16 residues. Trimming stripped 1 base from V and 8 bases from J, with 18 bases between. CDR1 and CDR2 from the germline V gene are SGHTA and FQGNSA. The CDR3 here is CASSLGATWARDEQFF. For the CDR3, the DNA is TGTGCCAGCAGCTTAGGTGCGACTTGGGCGAGGGATGAGCAGTTCTTC.

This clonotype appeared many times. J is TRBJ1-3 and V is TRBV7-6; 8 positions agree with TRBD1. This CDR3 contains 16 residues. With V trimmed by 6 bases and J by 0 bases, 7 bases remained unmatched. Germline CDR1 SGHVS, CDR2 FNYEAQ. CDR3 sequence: CASSPTGAASGNTIYF. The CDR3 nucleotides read TGTGCCAGCAGTCCGACAGGGGCCGCCTCTGGAAACACCATATATTTT.

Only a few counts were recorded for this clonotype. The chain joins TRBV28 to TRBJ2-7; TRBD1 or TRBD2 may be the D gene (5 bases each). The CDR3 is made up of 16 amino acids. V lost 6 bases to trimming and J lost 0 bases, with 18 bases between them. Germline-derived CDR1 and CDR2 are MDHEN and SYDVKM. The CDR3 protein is CASRGVSKQSSYEQYF. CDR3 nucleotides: TGTGCCAGCAGGGGGGTGTCGAAACAGAGCTCCTACGAGCAGTACTTC.

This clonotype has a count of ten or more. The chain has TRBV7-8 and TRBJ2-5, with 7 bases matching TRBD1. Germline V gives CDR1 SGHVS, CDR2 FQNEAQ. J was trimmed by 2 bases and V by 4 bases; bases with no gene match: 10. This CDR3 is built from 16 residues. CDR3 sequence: CASSWIRDSNQETQYF. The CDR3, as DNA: TGTGCCAGCAGCTGGATTAGGGACAGTAATCAAGAGACCCAGTACTTC.

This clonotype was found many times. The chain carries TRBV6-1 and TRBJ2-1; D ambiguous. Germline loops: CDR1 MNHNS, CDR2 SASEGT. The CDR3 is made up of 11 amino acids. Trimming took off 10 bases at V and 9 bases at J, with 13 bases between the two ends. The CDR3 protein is CATFGFGEQFF. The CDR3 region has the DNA TGTGCCACCTTCGGGTTTGGTGAGCAGTTCTTC.

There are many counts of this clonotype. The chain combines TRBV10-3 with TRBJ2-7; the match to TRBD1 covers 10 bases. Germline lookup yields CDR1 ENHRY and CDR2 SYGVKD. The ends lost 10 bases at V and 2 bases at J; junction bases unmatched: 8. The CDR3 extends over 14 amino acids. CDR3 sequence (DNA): TGTGCCAGCAGCACCGGACAGGGGGCCTACGAGCAGTACTTC. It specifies CASSTGQGAYEQYF.

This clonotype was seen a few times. CDR3 sequence reads: CASSLVLAGGGNQPQHF. CDR3 nucleotides: TGTGCCAGCAGCTTGGTTTTGGCAGGAGGTGGCAATCAGCCCCAGCATTTT. The genes are TRBV5-6 and TRBJ1-5; D gene uncertain. Germline V gene data show CDR1 as SGHDT and CDR2 as YYEEEE. The CDR3 totals 17 residues. V shed 0 bases and J shed 2 bases, with 15 bases lying between them.

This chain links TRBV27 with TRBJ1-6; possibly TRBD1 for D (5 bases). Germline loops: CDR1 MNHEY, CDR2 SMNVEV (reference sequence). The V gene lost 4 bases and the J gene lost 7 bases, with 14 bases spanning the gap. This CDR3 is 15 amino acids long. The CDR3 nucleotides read TGTGCCAGCAGTTCCTTGGCAGGGAAGAATTCACCCCTCCACTTT. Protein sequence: CASSSLAGKNSPLHF.

The CDR3 DNA reads TGTGCCAGCAGGGCCAGGGACTATCAGCCCCAGCATTTT. It translates to CASRARDYQPQHF. The chain couples TRBV6-1 to TRBJ1-5, with D possibly matching TRBD1 (5 bases). Germline assignment: CDR1 MNHNS and CDR2 SASEGT. CDR3 length: 13 amino acids. With 6 bases removed from V and 5 bases from J, the gap between germline ends came to 11 bases.

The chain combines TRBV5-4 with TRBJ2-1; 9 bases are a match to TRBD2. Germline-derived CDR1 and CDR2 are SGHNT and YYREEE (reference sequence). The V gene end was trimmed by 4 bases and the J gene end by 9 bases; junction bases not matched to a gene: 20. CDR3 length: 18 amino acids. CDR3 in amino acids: CASSRGGGLAGKVGEQFF. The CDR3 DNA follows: TGTGCCAGCAGCCGGGGGGGTGGGCTAGCGGGGAAAGTGGGTGAGCAGTTCTTC. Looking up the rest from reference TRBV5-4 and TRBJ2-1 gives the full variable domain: ETGVTQSPTHLIKTRGQQVTLRCSSQSGHNTVSWYQQALGQGPQFIFQYYREEENGRGNFPPRFSGLQFPNYSSELNVNALELDDSALYLCASSRGGGLAGKVGEQFFGPGTRLTVL.

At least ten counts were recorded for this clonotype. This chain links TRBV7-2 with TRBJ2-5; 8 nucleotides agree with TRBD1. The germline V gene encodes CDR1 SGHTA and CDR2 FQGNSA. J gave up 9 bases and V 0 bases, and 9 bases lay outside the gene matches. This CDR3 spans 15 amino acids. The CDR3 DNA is TGTGCCAGCAGCTTAGCCCGTCCCGGGACAGGCTCCCAGTACTTC. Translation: CASSLARPGTGSQYF.

The DNA of the CDR3 is TGTGCCACCAGTGCGGAAGGGTTGTATGGCTACACCTTC. Its translation: CATSAEGLYGYTF. The V call is TRBV24-1, the J call TRBJ1-2, with D unclear. Per the germline V gene, CDR1 is KGHDR and CDR2 is SFDVKD. Trimming left V 5 bases short and J 5 bases short, with 11 bases between. The CDR3 totals 13 residues.

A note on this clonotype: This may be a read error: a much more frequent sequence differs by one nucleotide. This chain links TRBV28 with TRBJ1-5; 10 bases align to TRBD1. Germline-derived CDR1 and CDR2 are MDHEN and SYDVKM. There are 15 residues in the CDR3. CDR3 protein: CASSSTGGGYQLQHF. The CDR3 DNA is TGTGCCAGCAGTTCGACAGGGGGCGGATATCAGCTCCAGCATTTT.